A single sample is the source of the 21 T cell receptor beta chains below, sequenced in a study of blood T cell repertoires in COVID-19. Method: immunoSEQ multiplex PCR; TCRdb's copy keeps in-frame clones and lacks some. This table has hundreds of thousands of clones, around nine tenths appearing once. The sequencing sample was made of PBMCs or T cells enriched from blood (not recorded which). These receptors all stem from a woman aged 18-29 years who had recovered from COVID-19.

The gene calls are TRBV9 and TRBJ2-2; 9 bases match TRBD2. CDR1 and CDR2 from the germline V gene are SGDLS and YYNGEE. V was pared by 1 base and J by 8 bases, with 9 bases of the junction left unmatched. The CDR3 sequence is 16 residues long. In nucleotides, the CDR3 is TGTGCCAGCAGCGTACCCCGGGCGGGGGGGCCGGGGGAGCTGTTTTTT. Translating gives CASSVPRAGGPGELFF.

The CDR3 protein is CASIHPEGQGEGTEAFF. The CDR3 DNA sequence: TGTGCCAGTATCCACCCAGAGGGACAGGGTGAGGGGACTGAAGCTTTCTTT. The chain uses TRBV19 and TRBJ1-1; TRBD1 agrees at 9 bases. This CDR3 is built from 17 residues. Germline trimming cut 7 bases from V and 5 bases from J; bases unmatched to any gene: 17. Germline V gene sequence: CDR1 LNHDA, CDR2 SQIVND (reference sequence).

The gene calls are TRBV19 and TRBJ1-6; the D gene is possibly TRBD1 (5 bases). The germline gives CDR1 LNHDA, CDR2 SQIVND (reference sequence). V was pared by 0 bases and J by 5 bases, with 14 bases between. The CDR3 is made up of 17 amino acids. CDR3 nucleotide sequence: TGTGCCAGTAGTATAGATCCGGCGGAACAGGATAATTCACCCCTCCACTTT. Translated: CASSIDPAEQDNSPLHF.

The genes are TRBV4-3 and TRBJ2-5; 7 nucleotides agree with TRBD1. The germline CDR1 and CDR2 sequences are LGHNA and YSLEER. This CDR3 has 16 amino acids. The J segment lost 4 bases and the V segment lost 0 bases, leaving 8 bases of the junction unmatched. The CDR3 sequence: CASSQDWIGGTETQYF. As DNA, the CDR3 is TGCGCCAGCAGCCAAGATTGGATAGGGGGCACAGAGACCCAGTACTTC.

The chain recombines TRBV14 with TRBJ2-7, with 9 bases matching TRBD1. V was clipped by 3 bases and J by 5 bases; unmatched bases: 8. The CDR3 is 15 residues long. Germline lookup yields CDR1 SGHDN and CDR2 FVKESK. Written as DNA, the CDR3 is TGTGCCAGCAGCCACGCCTCCGGGACAGGGCACGAGCAGTACTTC. This translates into CASSHASGTGHEQYF.

V is TRBV15 and J is TRBJ1-3; TRBD1 agrees at 7 bases. Germline V gives CDR1 LNHNV, CDR2 YYDKDF (reference sequence). The trim removed 1 base at V and 3 bases at J, leaving 0 bases unmatched. This CDR3 region has 14 residues. Written as DNA, the CDR3 is TGTGCCACCAGCAGAGGACAGGGTGGAAACACCATATATTTT. Translation: CATSRGQGGNTIYF.

This clone was seen once. V is TRBV19 and J is TRBJ2-2; the match to TRBD2 covers 8 bases. The trim removed 0 bases at V and 5 bases at J, leaving 11 bases unmatched. Looked up from germline, CDR1 is LNHDA and CDR2 is SQIVND (reference sequence). The CDR3 loop spans 18 amino acids. CDR3 in DNA: TGTGCCAGTAGTATAGATCGAAGAGCGGGAGTTGGAACCGGGGAGCTGTTTTTT. This sequence encodes CASSIDRRAGVGTGELFF.

The J gene is TRBJ2-5, the V gene TRBV9; 12 bases agree with TRBD2. The CDR3 totals 16 residues. CDR1 SGDLS and CDR2 YYNGEE come from the germline V gene. Trimming removed 2 bases from V and 2 bases from J; junction bases left unmatched: 4. Written as DNA, the CDR3 is TGTGCCAGCAGCGTGACTAGCGGGAGCGGACAAGAGACCCAGTACTTC. Its protein product is CASSVTSGSGQETQYF.

The chain couples TRBV12-3 or TRBV12-4 to TRBJ2-2; 7 bases match TRBD1. The CDR3 has 12 residues. V lost 6 bases, J lost 8 bases, and 3 bases stayed unmatched. CDR3 in amino acids: CASSTGAGELFF. CDR3 DNA sequence: TGTGCCAGCAGCACAGGGGCAGGGGAGCTGTTTTTT.

This chain uses TRBV14 with TRBJ1-1, with TRBD1 identical over 7 bases. Trimming cost V 1 base and J 3 bases; bases outside gene matches: 8. The CDR3 totals 16 residues. The germline gives CDR1 SGHDN, CDR2 FVKESK. The CDR3 sequence is CASSQGVWDRYTEAFF. Written as DNA, the CDR3 is TGTGCCAGCAGCCAAGGGGTCTGGGACAGATACACTGAAGCTTTCTTT. Based on the CDR3 plus reference TRBV14 and TRBJ1-1, the full variable domain is EAGVTQFPSHSVIEKGQTVTLRCDPISGHDNLYWYRRVMGKEIKFLLHFVKESKQDESGMPNNRFLAERTGGTYSTLKVQPAELEDSGVYFCASSQGVWDRYTEAFFGQGTRLTVV.

The rearrangement links TRBV6-5 to TRBJ2-6; D gene uncertain. Trimming took off 10 bases at V and 0 bases at J, with 7 bases between the two ends. CDR3 size: 13 residues. Per the germline V gene, CDR1 is MNHEY and CDR2 is SVGAGI. Here the CDR3 reads CANKISGANVLTF. The CDR3 region has the DNA TGTGCCAACAAAATCTCTGGGGCCAACGTCCTGACTTTC.

This clone was picked up a small number of times. CDR3 loop: CSVEEALNYGYTF. CDR3 DNA sequence: TGCAGCGTTGAAGAGGCTTTAAACTATGGCTACACCTTC. The rearrangement uses TRBV29-1 and TRBJ1-2; no firm D call. The CDR3 length is 13 residues. Trimming removed 0 bases at V and 2 bases at J, with 7 bases between. Looked up from germline, CDR1 is SQVTM and CDR2 is ANQGSEA.

The V gene is TRBV27, the J gene TRBJ2-3; 12 bases match TRBD1. The CDR3 contains 16 residues. The germline gives CDR1 MNHEY, CDR2 SMNVEV (reference sequence). The V gene end was trimmed by 5 bases and the J gene end by 5 bases; junction bases not matched to a gene: 8. CDR3 protein: CASSPRDRGLEDTQYF. The CDR3, as DNA: TGTGCCAGCAGTCCGCGGGACAGGGGGCTGGAAGATACGCAGTATTTT.

V is TRBV28 and J is TRBJ2-7; 7 positions agree with TRBD1. V shed 5 bases, J shed 4 bases, and the junction held 5 bases outside the gene matches. The CDR3 length is 13 residues. Germline CDR1 reads MDHEN; CDR2 reads SYDVKM. Here the CDR3 DNA reads TGTGCCAGCAGTGTCAACAGGGGTTACGAGCAGTACTTC. This sequence encodes CASSVNRGYEQYF.

The chain couples TRBV4-3 to TRBJ1-5; the D gene is possibly TRBD1 (5 bases). Trimming shortened V by 0 bases and J by 7 bases, and 13 bases separated the two germline ends. Germline CDR1 and CDR2: LGHNA and YSLEER. The CDR3 length is 15 residues. The CDR3 coding sequence is TGCGCCAGCAGCCAAGATAGTGCAGGGTGGCAGCCCCAGCATTTT. Protein sequence: CASSQDSAGWQPQHF.

The gene calls are TRBV3-1 (or the pseudogene TRBV3-2) and TRBJ2-5; possible D gene TRBD1, 6 bases. There are 14 residues in the CDR3. Looked up from germline, CDR1 is LGHDT and CDR2 is YNNKEL (reference sequence). Trimming pared 3 bases from V and 3 bases from J, leaving 11 bases between. CDR3 DNA sequence: TGTGCCAGCAGCCAGTGGGGGCCCGAAGAGACCCAGTACTTC. It yields the protein CASSQWGPEETQYF.

This CDR3 is CASSLDGGPNTEAFF. CDR3 DNA: TGTGCCAGCAGCTTAGATGGGGGCCCGAACACTGAAGCTTTCTTT. This chain links TRBV13 with TRBJ1-1; TRBD1 might be the D (6 bases). The CDR3 covers 15 residues. V lost 1 base and J 1 base, leaving 10 bases between the germline ends. Germline CDR1 reads PRHDT; CDR2 reads FYEKMQ (reference sequence).

V usage is TRBV14 and J usage is TRBJ1-2, with a tentative D call TRBD1 (5 bases). Germline CDR1 SGHDN, CDR2 FVKESK. This CDR3 has 19 residues. V gave up 4 bases and J gave up 6 bases, with 30 bases separating them. CDR3 nucleotides: TGTGCCAGCAGCCCTCCAGATCGGTTCGGCAGGTACAAGGGGCATGGCTACACCTTC. This gives the protein CASSPPDRFGRYKGHGYTF.

The rearrangement joins TRBV6-1 to TRBJ1-5, with D perhaps matching TRBD1 (6 bases). The germline V gene has CDR1 MNHNS and CDR2 SASEGT. The CDR3 length is 16 residues. Trimming removed 0 bases from V and 9 bases from J, with 18 bases in between. The CDR3 nucleotides read TGTGCCAGCAGTGAAGCGGGGGCCCCAGGGGAACGGCCCCAGCATTTT. It translates to CASSEAGAPGERPQHF.

The chain is built from TRBV29-1 and TRBJ2-5; no clear D. V was clipped by 3 bases and J by 1 base, with 12 bases between them. The germline V gene encodes CDR1 SQVTM and CDR2 ANQGSEA. The CDR3 extends over 14 amino acids. The chain's CDR3 is CSVDFLASQETQYF. Here the CDR3 DNA reads TGCAGCGTTGATTTCTTGGCAAGCCAAGAGACCCAGTACTTC.

A single count supports this clone. The chain links TRBV29-1 to TRBJ2-1; D remains ambiguous. Trimming pared 0 bases from V and 2 bases from J, leaving 14 bases between. The germline V gene has CDR1 SQVTM and CDR2 ANQGSEA. The CDR3 extends over 16 amino acids. Written as DNA, the CDR3 is TGCAGCGTTGAAGATCTAGACCGAGACGCCTACAATGAGCAGTTCTTC. It translates to CSVEDLDRDAYNEQFF.